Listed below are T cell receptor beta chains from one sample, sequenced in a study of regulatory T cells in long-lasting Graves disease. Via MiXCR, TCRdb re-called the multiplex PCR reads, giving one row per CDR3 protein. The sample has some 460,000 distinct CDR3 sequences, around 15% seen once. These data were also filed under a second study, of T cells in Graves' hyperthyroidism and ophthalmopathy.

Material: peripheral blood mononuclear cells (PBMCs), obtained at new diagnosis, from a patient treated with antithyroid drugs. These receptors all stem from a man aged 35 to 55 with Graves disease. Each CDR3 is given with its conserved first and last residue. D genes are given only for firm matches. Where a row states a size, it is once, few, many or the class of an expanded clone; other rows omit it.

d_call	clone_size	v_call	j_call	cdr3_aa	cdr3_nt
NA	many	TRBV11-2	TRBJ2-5	CASSSRAWSVTQYF	TGTGCCAGCAGCTCCCGGGCCTGGAGCGTGACCCAGTACTTC
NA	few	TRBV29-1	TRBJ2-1	CSVVRPPGYNEQFF	TGCAGCGTTGTCAGGCCCCCGGGGTACAATGAGCAGTTCTTC
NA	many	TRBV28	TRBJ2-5	CASSPPADEETQYF	TGTGCCAGCAGCCCCCCCGCCGACGAAGAGACCCAGTACTTC
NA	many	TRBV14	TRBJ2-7	CASSQESVWNVVEQYF	TGTGCCAGCAGCCAAGAGTCCGTTTGGAACGTCGTAGAGCAGTACTTC
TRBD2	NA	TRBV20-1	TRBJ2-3	CSAGLAGSTGTQYF	TGCAGTGCAGGACTAGCGGGGAGCACAGGTACGCAGTATTTT
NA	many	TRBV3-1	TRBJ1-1	CASSRWDGMNTEAFF	TGTGCCAGCAGCCGCTGGGACGGAATGAACACTGAAGCTTTCTTT
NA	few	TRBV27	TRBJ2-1	CASSNLVHTEQFF	TGTGCCAGCAGTAACCTAGTCCACACGGAGCAGTTCTTC
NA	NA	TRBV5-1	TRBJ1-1	CASSPGQTTNTEAFF	TGCGCCAGCAGCCCCGGACAGACTACGAACACTGAAGCTTTCTTT
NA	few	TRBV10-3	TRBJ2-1	CAISERASLDEQFF	TGTGCCATCAGTGAGAGGGCTAGCTTGGATGAGCAGTTCTTC
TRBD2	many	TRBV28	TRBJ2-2	CASSSRASGRAGELFF	TGTGCCAGCAGTTCCCGGGCTAGCGGGAGGGCCGGGGAGCTGTTTTTT
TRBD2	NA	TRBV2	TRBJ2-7	CASTGLAGYEQYF	TGTGCCAGCACTGGACTAGCGGGATACGAGCAGTACTTC
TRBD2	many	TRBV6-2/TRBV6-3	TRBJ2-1	CASSYNALAGVAYNEQFF	TGTGCCAGCAGTTACAACGCTCTAGCGGGAGTTGCTTACAATGAGCAGTTCTTC
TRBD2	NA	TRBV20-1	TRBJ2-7	CSAYGTSGRAEYEQYF	TGCAGTGCTTACGGGACTAGCGGGAGGGCCGAGTACGAGCAGTACTTC
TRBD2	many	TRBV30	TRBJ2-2	CAWKVPRSGRFDGELFF	TGTGCCTGGAAAGTCCCAAGGAGCGGGAGGTTTGACGGGGAGCTGTTTTTT
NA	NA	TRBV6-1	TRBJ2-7	CASRDTVREQYF	TGTGCCAGCAGGGATACTGTGAGGGAGCAGTACTTC
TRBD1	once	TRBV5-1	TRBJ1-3	CASSRPGTGFGNTIYF	TGTGCCAGCAGTCGTCCCGGGACAGGGTTCGGAAACACCATATATTTT
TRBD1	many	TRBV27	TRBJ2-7	CASSLGTGFYEQYF	TGTGCCAGCAGTTTAGGGACAGGGTTCTACGAGCAGTACTTC